This T cell receptor beta chain was sequenced during a study of T cells in Graves' hyperthyroidism and ophthalmopathy. The TCR beta CDR3 regions underwent amplification using RNA transcripts as the source. The study used the HTBI primer set for a first-round RT-PCR of the TCR CDR3. Via MiXCR, TCRdb re-called the multiplex PCR reads, giving one row per CDR3 protein. The table shows roughly 660,000 distinct CDR3 sequences, with approximately 15% occurring only once. Study-level results: With a median lead of around 6.7 months before onset, the model predicted ophthalmopathy.

This clonotype was detected ten times or more. As yet, its antigen is unknown. CDR3 length: 13 amino acids. The V gene's germline CDR1 is DFQATT and CDR2 SNEGSKA (reference sequence). Germline trimming cut 5 bases from V and 0 bases from J; bases unmatched to any gene: 0. The V call is TRBV20-1, the J call TRBJ2-3; TRBD2 agrees at 9 bases. The sample consisted of blood. The TCR sequence derives from a man aged 50 to 60 with Graves' hyperthyroidism. CDR3 bases: TGCAGTGCTCTAGCGGGAAGCACAGATACGCAGTATTTT. This translates into CSALAGSTDTQYF.